This TCR beta chain was found in a study of long-term antiretroviral therapy in people with HIV. immunoSEQ v3.0 was run at survey level. Assay used: immunoSEQ multiplex PCR; TCRdb lists only in-frame clones, some missing. This table has tens of thousands of clones, 70% to 90% appearing once. The V and J ends lost 5 bases and 4 bases, in that order; junction bases with no gene match: 9. The germline CDR1 and CDR2 sequences are MDHEN and SYDVKM. CDR3 length: 15 residues. This clone occurred once. The chain employs TRBV28 and TRBJ1-2, with 8 positions matching TRBD1. The clonotype originates from a man younger than 35 with HIV. The sequencing used unsorted PBMCs, collected 1.1 years after starting antiretroviral therapy. In nucleotides, the CDR3 is TGTGCCAGCAGTGCCCCAGGGGGCCGCGTCTATGGCTACACCTTC. Translated, it gives CASSAPGGRVYGYTF.